Presented here are 9 T cell receptor beta chains from one specimen sequenced in a study of blood T cell repertoires in COVID-19. Libraries were prepared by immunoSEQ multiplex PCR; TCRdb keeps only in-frame clonotypes and omits some of them. The table includes 150,000 to 160,000 clones, 75% to 90% detected once. The specimen sequenced was peripheral blood. The receptor source for this set is a man in his sixties with acute or convalescent COVID-19.

This clone was seen only once. This sequence joins TRBV7-2 and TRBJ1-3, with D tentatively TRBD1 (5 bases). This CDR3 has 18 amino acids. Trimming left V 0 bases short and J 1 base short, with 16 bases between. In germline, CDR1 is SGHTA, CDR2 FQGNSA. CDR3 nucleotide sequence: TGTGCCAGCAGCTTAGCCTCGATCGGGACTGCGTCTGGAAACACCATATATTTT. Translated: CASSLASIGTASGNTIYF. The full variable domain, rest sourced from reference TRBV7-2 and TRBJ1-3, is GAGVSQSPSNKVTEKGKDVELRCDPISGHTALYWYRQSLGQGLEFLIYFQGNSAPDKSGLPSDRFSAERTGGSVSTLTIQRTQQEDSAVYLCASSLASIGTASGNTIYFGEGSWLTVV.

V and J are TRBV2 and TRBJ2-7, with D unresolved. Germline V gives CDR1 SNHLY, CDR2 FYNNEI. The CDR3 runs to 12 residues. V lost 6 bases to trimming and J lost 5 bases, with 11 bases between them. The DNA of the CDR3 is TGTGCCAGCAGACGAGAGCTCCACGAGCAGTACTTC. It is translated as CASRRELHEQYF. Combining the CDR3 with reference TRBV2 and TRBJ2-7 gives the whole variable domain EPEVTQTPSHQVTQMGQEVILRCVPISNHLYFYWYRQILGQKVEFLVSFYNNEISEKSEIFDDQFSVERPDGSNFTLKIRSTKLEDSAMYFCASRRELHEQYFGPGTRLTVT.

The chain uses TRBV5-4 and TRBJ1-6, with a tentative D call TRBD1 (6 bases). The CDR3 is made up of 16 amino acids. CDR1 is SGHNT, CDR2 YYREEE, per germline (reference sequence). Between the trimmed V and J ends, which lost 2 bases and 5 bases, there was a span of 14 bases. CDR3 sequence: CASSFGSGGNNSPLHF. CDR3 nucleotides: TGTGCCAGCAGCTTTGGATCTGGGGGCAATAATTCACCCCTCCACTTT.

This clone was seen only once. The chain employs TRBV29-1 and TRBJ1-1, with D unclear. This CDR3 has 11 amino acids. Trimming shortened V by 4 bases and J by 3 bases, and 6 bases separated the two germline ends. Germline assignment: CDR1 SQVTM and CDR2 ANQGSEA. The CDR3 bases are TGCAGCGTTGGTCCGGACACTGAAGCTTTCTTT. Translating it yields CSVGPDTEAFF.

This chain joins TRBV2 and TRBJ1-5; D is possibly TRBD1 (6 bases). This CDR3 has 15 amino acids. Germline values: CDR1 SNHLY, CDR2 FYNNEI. V was pared by 7 bases and J by 0 bases, with 13 bases between. The CDR3 DNA is TGTGCCAGCACCCCACGAGGGGGTAGCAATCAGCCCCAGCATTTT. Translated, it gives CASTPRGGSNQPQHF.

V and J are TRBV19 and TRBJ2-3; D is perhaps TRBD2 (6 bases). The V end lost 6 bases, the J end lost 0 bases, and 16 bases lay between the germline ends. Germline CDR1 reads LNHDA; CDR2 reads SQIVND (reference sequence). The CDR3 has 16 amino acids. CDR3 residues: CASSSLAGLSTDTQYF. DNA for the CDR3: TGTGCCAGTAGCTCATTGGCGGGACTTAGCACAGATACGCAGTATTTT.

The chain employs TRBV4-1 and TRBJ2-5; 7 positions match TRBD1. Germline CDR1 MGHRA, CDR2 YSYEKL. V was clipped by 1 base and J by 2 bases; unmatched bases: 7. This CDR3 region has 16 residues. The CDR3 nucleotides read TGCGCCAGCAGCCAAGGGGCGACAGGGTTTCAAGAGACCCAGTACTTC. This codes for CASSQGATGFQETQYF.

The chain recombines TRBV5-4 with TRBJ2-7, with D unresolved. From germline, CDR1 is SGHNT and CDR2 YYREEE (reference sequence). The CDR3 runs 12 residues. Trimming stripped 2 bases from V and 3 bases from J, with 6 bases between. In nucleotides, the CDR3 is TGTGCCAGCAGCTTACCGGGCTACGAGCAGTACTTC. Its protein product is CASSLPGYEQYF.

CDR3 in DNA: TGTGCCAGCAGTAAACTAGCGGGAGGAGAGACCCAGTACTTC. Translation: CASSKLAGGETQYF. This chain links TRBV6-2 or TRBV6-3 with TRBJ2-5; TRBD2 agrees at 12 bases. CDR3 length: 14 amino acids. V was pared by 5 bases and J by 4 bases, with 2 bases of the junction left unmatched. Germline assignment: CDR1 MNHEY and CDR2 SVGEGT.